These 25 T cell receptor beta chains originate from one sample sequenced in a study of early T cells in non-severe SARS-CoV-2 infection. One entry per CDR3 protein, called by TCRdb with MiXCR from the 5' RACE reads. Of around 50,000 distinct CDR3 sequences listed, 9.5% to 15% are singletons. Sequenced input: whole blood. These receptors came from an adult who was a healthcare worker with PCR-confirmed SARS-CoV-2 infection or an uninfected control (not recorded which).

This sequence joins TRBV28 and TRBJ2-5; 14 bases agree with TRBD2. The CDR3 consists of 18 residues. In germline, CDR1 is MDHEN, CDR2 SYDVKM. V was pared by 4 bases and J by 4 bases, with 11 bases of the junction left unmatched. The CDR3 loop is CASSSEPGLAGDGETQYF. For the CDR3, the DNA is TGTGCCAGCAGTTCGGAACCGGGACTAGCGGGAGATGGAGAGACCCAGTACTTC.

Ten or more counts support this clonotype. The J gene is TRBJ2-1, the V gene TRBV28, with TRBD2 as a possible D gene (5 bases). In germline, CDR1 is MDHEN, CDR2 SYDVKM. V lost 2 bases, J lost 2 bases, and 7 bases lay in between. The CDR3 loop spans 14 amino acids. The CDR3 is CASSLTGTYNEQFF. The CDR3 coding sequence is TGTGCCAGCAGTTTAACGGGGACCTACAATGAGCAGTTCTTC.

This clonotype was seen a handful of times. This sequence joins TRBV7-2 and TRBJ2-5, with D tentatively TRBD2 (6 bases). The germline V gene has CDR1 SGHTA and CDR2 FQGNSA. V shed 5 bases and J shed 5 bases, with 18 bases lying between them. The CDR3 contains 15 residues. The CDR3 DNA reads as TGTGCCAGCAGCAGAGTTCTAGCGCAATCGGAGACCCAGTACTTC. Its translation is CASSRVLAQSETQYF.

This clonotype has at least ten counts. The chain links TRBV7-7 to TRBJ2-5; 9 nucleotides agree with TRBD2. CDR1 is SSHAT and CDR2 is FNYEAQ in the germline V gene (reference sequence). This CDR3 is built from 15 residues. Trimming removed 4 bases from V and 4 bases from J; junction bases left unmatched: 7. The CDR3 DNA follows: TGTGCCAGCAGCTCCGGGACTAGCTATGCAGAGACCCAGTACTTC. Amino acids: CASSSGTSYAETQYF.

There are a few counts of this clonotype. The V and J genes are TRBV29-1 and TRBJ2-3; TRBD1 aligns across 7 bases. The germline CDR1 and CDR2 sequences are SQVTM and ANQGSEA. V was clipped by 7 bases and J by 1 base; unmatched bases: 2. This CDR3 comprises 12 residues. The CDR3 sequence: CSAGQGTDTQYF. CDR3 in DNA: TGCAGCGCCGGACAGGGCACAGATACGCAGTATTTT.

This clonotype occurred a few times. The chain joins TRBV28 to TRBJ2-3; D gene uncertain. V was cut by 7 bases and J by 2 bases, with 10 bases left in between. CDR3 size: 13 residues. The germline CDR1 and CDR2 sequences are MDHEN and SYDVKM. The CDR3 DNA reads as TGTGCCAGCACTGGAGTGGACACAGATACGCAGTATTTT. Protein sequence: CASTGVDTDTQYF. The variable domain in full, completed from reference TRBV28 and TRBJ2-3, reads DVKVTQSSRYLVKRTGEKVFLECVQDMDHENMFWYRQDPGLGLRLIYFSYDVKMKEKGDIPEGYSVSREKKERFSLILESASTNQTSMYLCASTGVDTDTQYFGPGTRLTVL.

This clonotype was recorded at least ten times. This chain joins TRBV29-1 and TRBJ2-1; 8 bases line up with TRBD1. Germline CDR1 is SQVTM and CDR2 is ANQGSEA. The CDR3 runs to 15 residues. V was pared by 3 bases and J by 0 bases, with 4 bases of the junction left unmatched. DNA of the CDR3: TGCAGCGTTGACACAGGGGGGAGCTCCTACAATGAGCAGTTCTTC. Protein sequence: CSVDTGGSSYNEQFF.

At least ten counts were recorded for this clonotype. This chain joins TRBV18 and TRBJ1-4, with a possible D match to TRBD1 (6 bases). The CDR3 is 13 residues long. The V end was cut by 6 bases, the J end by 4 bases, with 9 bases between. The germline CDR1 and CDR2 sequences are KGHSH and LQKENI. This CDR3 is CASSKDSNEKLFF. The CDR3 nucleotides read TGTGCCAGCTCGAAGGACAGTAATGAAAAACTGTTTTTT.

The chain recombines TRBV29-1 with TRBJ2-3; D not resolved. Trimming shortened V by 6 bases and J by 2 bases, and 6 bases separated the two germline ends. CDR1 SQVTM and CDR2 ANQGSEA come from the germline V gene. This CDR3 is built from 11 residues. CDR3 protein: CSVTATDTQYF. CDR3 nucleotides: TGCAGCGTAACAGCCACAGATACGCAGTATTTT.

This clonotype was detected many times. The gene calls are TRBV12-2 and TRBJ2-7; the table's TRBD1 call for D was not verified on the DNA. TRBV12-2 is marked as a pseudogene. The CDR3 length is 14 residues. The CDR3 sequence is CASRPRTPNYEQYF. CDR3 sequence (DNA): TGTGCAAGTCGACCCCGGACACCCAACTACGAGCAGTACTTC.

This clonotype has only a few counts. The chain couples TRBV20-1 to TRBJ1-2, with a tentative D call TRBD1 (5 bases). Germline CDR1 is DFQATT and CDR2 is SNEGSKA (reference sequence). The CDR3 extends over 12 amino acids. Between the trimmed V and J ends, which lost 5 bases and 6 bases, there was a span of 13 bases. The CDR3 nucleotides are TGCAGTGCTCCCTCGCCGGGGCATGGCTACACCTTC. This codes for CSAPSPGHGYTF.

This clonotype occurred many times. The chain employs TRBV11-2 and TRBJ2-1, with D perhaps matching TRBD2 (6 bases). CDR3 length: 15 amino acids. V dropped 1 base and J dropped 1 base, with 8 bases sitting between them. Germline V gene data show CDR1 as SGHAT and CDR2 as FQNNGV. The CDR3 here is CASSLGSGSYNEQFF. CDR3 coding DNA: TGTGCCAGCAGCTTAGGTAGCGGATCCTACAATGAGCAGTTCTTC. The full variable domain, rest sourced from reference TRBV11-2 and TRBJ2-1, is EAGVAQSPRYKIIEKRQSVAFWCNPISGHATLYWYQQILGQGPKLLIQFQNNGVVDDSQLPKDRFSAERLKGVDSTLKIQPAKLEDSAVYLCASSLGSGSYNEQFFGPGTRLTVL.

V is TRBV7-3 and J is TRBJ2-3; D remains unclear. The CDR3 covers 15 residues. Germline loops: CDR1 SGHTA, CDR2 FQGTGA. V was shortened by 4 bases and J by 0 bases, with 11 bases between the two germline ends. The CDR3 protein is CASSSPKGSTDTQYF. The CDR3 bases are TGTGCCAGCAGCTCCCCGAAGGGTAGCACAGATACGCAGTATTTT.

This clonotype occurred many times. This rearrangement joins TRBV6-4 to TRBJ2-3; a weak D match, TRBD2 (7 bases). The germline V gene encodes CDR1 MRHNA and CDR2 SNTAGT. The ends were cut back, 0 bases at V and 0 bases at J, with 10 bases in the middle. CDR3 length equals 16 residues. As DNA, the CDR3 is TGTGCCAGCAGTGACTCGGGAGGGGGTAGCACAGATACGCAGTATTTT. Translation gives CASSDSGGGSTDTQYF.

This sequence joins TRBV7-9 and TRBJ2-3; TRBD1 matches at 9 bases. The CDR3 contains 14 residues. The V gene's germline CDR1 is SEHNR and CDR2 FQNEAQ (reference sequence). The J segment lost 8 bases and the V segment lost 5 bases, leaving 8 bases of the junction unmatched. The CDR3 DNA reads TGTGCCAGCAGCCTGGGACAGGGTTCGGGTACGCAGTATTTT. Its protein is CASSLGQGSGTQYF.

In this sample, this clonotype turned up many times. The chain carries TRBV4-1 and TRBJ2-3, with 14 positions matching TRBD2. The V gene's germline CDR1 is MGHRA and CDR2 YSYEKL. The CDR3 totals 20 residues. V lost 2 bases, J lost 5 bases, and 15 bases stayed unmatched. The CDR3 DNA follows: TGCGCCAGCAGCCAAAAAGGGGGGCTGGGGACTAGCGGGAGCCAAGATACGCAGTATTTT. Its translation is CASSQKGGLGTSGSQDTQYF.

This clonotype occurred many times. V usage is TRBV5-1 and J usage is TRBJ2-3; 9 bases match TRBD2. The CDR3 consists of 15 residues. J lost 4 bases, V lost 1 base, and 4 bases had no gene match. Germline loops: CDR1 SGHRS, CDR2 YFSETQ. The CDR3, as DNA: TGCGCCAGCAGCTTGCTGGCGGGAGGGGCAGATACGCAGTATTTT. Amino acids: CASSLLAGGADTQYF.

This chain uses TRBV5-6 with TRBJ2-1; 9 nucleotides align to TRBD1. J gave up 1 base and V 0 bases, and 2 bases lay outside the gene matches. Germline loops: CDR1 SGHDT, CDR2 YYEEEE. CDR3 size: 16 residues. CDR3: CASSLADRGSYNEQFF. Written as DNA, the CDR3 is TGTGCCAGCAGCTTGGCCGACAGGGGGTCCTACAATGAGCAGTTCTTC.

The chain employs TRBV28 and TRBJ2-2; TRBD2 aligns across 12 bases. V dropped 6 bases and J dropped 6; count of bases not matched to a gene: 8. Germline V CDR1 and CDR2: MDHEN, SYDVKM. The CDR3 loop spans 16 amino acids. The CDR3 sequence: CASSQVRLAGAGELFF. The CDR3 DNA sequence: TGTGCCAGCAGCCAGGTTCGACTAGCGGGAGCCGGGGAGCTGTTTTTT.

This clonotype has ten or more counts. The rearrangement links TRBV7-3 to TRBJ2-1; 13 nucleotides match TRBD2. The germline V gene has CDR1 SGHTA and CDR2 FQGTGA. After removal of 3 bases from V and 7 bases from J, the junction contained 3 bases not matched to a gene. The CDR3 is 15 residues long. The CDR3 loop reads CASSFGTSGDNEQFF. The CDR3, as DNA: TGTGCCAGCAGCTTTGGGACTAGCGGGGATAATGAGCAGTTCTTC. Full variable domain (outside the CDR3, taken from reference TRBV7-3 and TRBJ2-1): GAGVSQTPSNKVTEKGKYVELRCDPISGHTALYWYRQSLGQGPEFLIYFQGTGAADDSGLPNDRFFAVRPEGSVSTLKIQRTERGDSAVYLCASSFGTSGDNEQFFGPGTRLTVL.

This chain joins TRBV19 and TRBJ2-7; 8 nucleotides agree with TRBD2. Germline CDR1 is LNHDA and CDR2 is SQIVND (reference sequence). The CDR3 contains 15 residues. Trimming at V came to 3 bases and at J to 4 bases, leaving 8 bases not matched to a gene. The CDR3 DNA is TGTGCCAGTAGTATGACAGCGGGAGTTATGTACGAGCAGTACTTC. Its translation is CASSMTAGVMYEQYF.

This clonotype was seen a handful of times. The chain combines TRBV2 with TRBJ1-4; TRBD1 agrees at 10 bases. V trimming: 8 bases; J trimming: 8 bases; junction bases outside the gene matches: 8. The germline V gene encodes CDR1 SNHLY and CDR2 FYNNEI. The CDR3 is 14 residues long. The CDR3 sequence is CASHRQGAREKLFF. The CDR3 region has the DNA TGTGCCAGCCACCGACAGGGGGCAAGGGAAAAACTGTTTTTT.

This rearrangement joins TRBV2 to TRBJ2-5; D may correspond to TRBD1 or TRBD2 (5 bases each). Germline V gene data show CDR1 as SNHLY and CDR2 as FYNNEI. V lost 6 bases and J 10 bases, leaving 21 bases between the germline ends. The CDR3 loop spans 14 amino acids. CDR3 DNA: TGTGCCAGCAGGCCATCCCGGGACCCCCCTCTCCAGTACTTC. Protein: CASRPSRDPPLQYF.

The chain combines TRBV27 with TRBJ2-5; perhaps TRBD2 as D (6 bases). CDR1 and CDR2 from the germline V gene are MNHEY and SMNVEV (reference sequence). This CDR3 has 16 amino acids. V was clipped by 2 bases and J by 0 bases, with 13 bases between them. This chain's CDR3 is CASSLHGGEYQETQYF. For the CDR3, the DNA is TGTGCCAGCAGTTTACACGGAGGGGAGTACCAAGAGACCCAGTACTTC.

This clonotype was counted only a few times. Its ends do not fully match the called genes, so a read error is possible. V usage is TRBV7-2 and J usage is TRBJ2-1; 8 nucleotides match TRBD2. The CDR3 totals 16 residues. Germline V gives CDR1 SGHTA, CDR2 FQGNSA. The CDR3 sequence: CASTLSWASGYNEQFF. The CDR3 bases are TGTGCCAGCACCTTATCATGGGCTAGCGGGTACAATGAGCAGTTCTTC.